The 8 T cell receptor beta chains presented below share a single source sample, sequenced in a study of blood T cells in healthy people across ages. Primed by a sample-barcoded 5' primer and a J-beta primer mix, a second PCR proceeded for 7 to 11 cycles. TCRdb redid the calling of the 5' RACE reads with MiXCR, one entry per CDR3 protein. The data contain 800,000 to 950,000 distinct CDR3 sequences, approximately 35% of them singletons. Sequencing was carried out using blood. Receptor source: a man between 18 and 29 years old in good health.

The chain couples TRBV20-1 to TRBJ2-3; the D gene could be TRBD1 or TRBD2 (6 bases each). The germline gives CDR1 DFQATT, CDR2 SNEGSKA (reference sequence). V lost 0 bases, J lost 5 bases, and 15 bases lay in between. This CDR3 spans 15 amino acids. CDR3 nucleotide sequence: TGCAGTGCTAGAGAGTGGGGCAGGGGAGGAGATACGCAGTATTTT. It translates to CSAREWGRGGDTQYF.

This clonotype was seen more than once but under ten times. This sequence joins TRBV20-1 and TRBJ2-4, with TRBD2 as a possible D gene (6 bases). The germline V and J ends were trimmed by 6 bases and 0 bases, with 12 bases remaining between them. The CDR3 is made up of 14 amino acids. Germline lookup yields CDR1 DFQATT and CDR2 SNEGSKA (reference sequence). This CDR3 is CSAPGSRAKNIQYF. For the CDR3, the DNA is TGCAGTGCCCCCGGGAGTAGAGCCAAAAACATTCAGTACTTC.

This clonotype was seen ten or more times. V gene TRBV12-3 or TRBV12-4 combines with J gene TRBJ2-7; the D gene is possibly TRBD2 (6 bases). Trimming cost V 3 bases and J 2 bases, with 14 bases left between them. The CDR3 covers 15 residues. The CDR3 here is CASSLNLGGTYEQYF. The CDR3 nucleotides read TGTGCCAGCAGTTTGAACCTGGGGGGAACCTACGAGCAGTACTTC.

This clonotype showed up just a few times. CDR3 in amino acids: CASSAETQRNSPLHF. In DNA form, the CDR3 reads TGCGCCAGCAGCGCCGAGACACAGCGGAATTCACCCCTCCACTTT. The V and J genes are TRBV5-1 and TRBJ1-6; no firm D call. CDR1 and CDR2 (germline): SGHRS, YFSETQ. The CDR3 runs to 15 residues. Deletions cut 4 bases from V and 7 bases from J, with 15 bases between.

A few counts support this clonotype. The chain recombines TRBV5-6 with TRBJ2-1, with 10 bases fitting TRBD1. This CDR3 has 16 amino acids. Germline lookup yields CDR1 SGHDT and CDR2 YYEEEE. Trimming took 4 bases from V and 6 from J; bases not matched to a gene: 10. In DNA form, the CDR3 reads TGTGCCAGCAGCAAAACCGGGACAGGGGAGGGCAATGAGCAGTTCTTC. Translation: CASSKTGTGEGNEQFF.

The chain couples TRBV3-1 to TRBJ2-5; no clear D. Germline loops: CDR1 LGHDT, CDR2 YNNKEL (reference sequence). Trimming left V 0 bases short and J 1 base short, with 6 bases between. The CDR3 sequence is 14 residues long. The CDR3 coding sequence is TGTGCCAGCAGCCAAGAAAACACCCAAGAGACCCAGTACTTC. Translation gives CASSQENTQETQYF.

The V and J genes are TRBV6-2 or TRBV6-3 and TRBJ1-5, with 11 positions matching TRBD1. This CDR3 is built from 19 residues. V lost 3 bases, J lost 0 bases, and 10 bases stayed unmatched. Germline CDR1 MNHEY, CDR2 SVGEGT. The CDR3 loop is CASSYSPGQGVGSNQPQHF. CDR3 DNA: TGTGCCAGCAGTTATTCGCCGGGACAGGGGGTCGGTAGCAATCAGCCCCAGCATTTT.

As concerns this clonotype: A read error is likely here: a far larger clone is one base away. CDR3 bases: TGTGCCAGCAGTATAGCTAACTATGGCTACACCTTC. Encoded protein: CASSIANYGYTF. This rearrangement joins TRBV21-1 to TRBJ1-2. TRBV21-1 counts as a pseudogene. The CDR3 loop spans 12 amino acids.